This TCR beta chain was identified during a study of regulatory T cells in long-lasting Graves disease. This clonotype was counted ten times or more. With iRepertoire HTBI primers and Arm-PCR of CDR3 regions, TCR beta libraries were built. TCRdb reanalysed the multiplex PCR reads using MiXCR and keeps one entry per CDR3 protein. The repertoire holds 250,000 to 300,000 distinct CDR3 sequences, 18% seen once, with 14% in the top ten. The time point: newly diagnosed GD, antithyroid drugs for less than 3 months. Making the TCR library involved RNA that had been extracted from PBMCs. Germline-derived CDR1 and CDR2 are SGHVS and FQNEAQ. V lost 5 bases and J lost 3, with 17 bases in between. This CDR3 region has 15 residues. In addition, the sample was reused for a study of T cells in Graves' hyperthyroidism and ophthalmopathy.

The source of this sequence is a woman aged 25 to 45 with Graves disease. Sequences were derived from peripheral blood mononuclear cells (PBMCs), sampled at new diagnosis, from a patient treated with antithyroid drugs. This rearrangement joins TRBV7-8 to TRBJ2-7; D is perhaps TRBD2 (6 bases). CDR3: CASSRSSGTFYEQYF. The DNA for the CDR3 is TGTGCCAGCAGCCGCTCGAGTGGGACTTTCTACGAGCAGTACTTC.